This T cell receptor (beta chain) emerged from a study of OX40 agonist ivuxolimab in advanced cancers. Context from the whole study: The costimulatory receptor OX40 (CD134) was targeted by ivuxolimab, a fully human IgG2 agonistic monoclonal antibody. Intravenous ivuxolimab was administered to patients every 2 weeks at six dose levels: 0.01, 0.1, 0.3, 1.5, 3 and 10 mg/kg. Of the approximately 50 patients in dose escalation, about 20 had hepatocellular carcinoma, about 15 had melanoma, 9 had renal cell carcinoma and 9 had head and neck cancer. In the dose-escalation cohort, approximately 83% of patients were male, and the mean age was approximately 60 years with a range of about 23 to 79. Prior anti-PD-1, anti-PD-L1 or anti-CTLA-4 therapy was permitted, and approximately 40% of dose-escalation patients had received checkpoint inhibitors. Three dose-escalation patients achieved partial responses, one with hepatocellular carcinoma and two with cutaneous melanoma. Peripheral TCRbeta sequencing aimed to test whether ivuxolimab altered TCR sequence diversity and caused clonal T-cell expansion. The paper covers the monotherapy dose-escalation part of the phase I ivuxolimab trial, which included N ≈ 54 patients. What the work shows at the level of the full study, not this receptor alone: After ivuxolimab, more expanded clones were found on average in CD8+ T cells than in CD4+ T cells. Clonal expansion of both CD4+ and CD8+ blood T cells was observed from baseline to week 6 at doses 0.1 to 3.0 mg/kg. Antigen specificity was not determined for the clonally expanded peripheral T cells. Low levels of normalized T-cell clonal expansion were also seen in some nonresponding patients. Partial responders in the 0.1-3.0 mg/kg groups had among the lowest normalized peripheral clonal expansion, especially among CD8+ T cells.

Genomic DNA was isolated from the sorted cells so that the TCRbeta CDR3 region could be sequenced. TCRbeta CDR3 regions were sequenced using the immunoSEQ Assay. The source is immuneACCESS, and TCRdb retained only in-frame sequences with V and J called. Part of the clones is not carried over; for the studies checked, unresolved V genes explain less than half of this, and the remainder is unexplained. The sample contains roughly 60,000 clones, 84% of them found a single time. The ten largest clones represent approximately 4.4% of the sample. On this clone itself: This clone's antigen is unknown. No base quality information exists; no much larger clone differs at one position.

The trial excluded patients who had a history of autoimmune disease or who were on systemic immunosuppression. Peripheral blood for TCR sequencing was collected from all dose cohorts at baseline, on cycle 4 day 1, and on cycle 7 day 1. Samples were obtained from an open-label, multicenter, first-in-human phase I dose-escalation trial of ivuxolimab. Adults with locally advanced or metastatic melanoma, renal cell, hepatocellular, or head and neck squamous cell carcinoma were enrolled in the trial. CD4+ and CD8+ T cells were sorted separately from peripheral blood before TCR sequencing. The source of this sequence is an adult with an advanced solid tumor such as melanoma, head and neck, liver or kidney cancer. The sample here was CD4+ or CD8+ T cells sorted from blood, taken in a trial of the OX40 agonist ivuxolimab.

The CDR3 reads as follows: CASSLAVSTDTQYF. Here is the DNA: TGTGCCAGCAGCTTGGCTGTGTCCACAGATACGCAGTATTTT. Recombination joined TRBV5-8 with TRBJ2-3; no D gene call is confident. The CDR3 holds 14 amino acids from the cysteine to the phenylalanine. Here the CDR3 DNA is all that survives: 42 bases in frame from base 1. The germline V gene supplies CDR1 SGHTS and CDR2 YDEGEE. Deletion took 0 bases off V and 2 bases off J, with a span of 7 bases between the germline ends.